This T cell receptor (beta chain) is drawn from a study of fetal regulatory T cell absence and autoimmunity. The study, taken as a whole, reports: In IPEX, the enrichment was taken to support antigen-driven autoimmunity before birth. Oligoclonal TCR enrichment in pancreas over cord blood reached over 95-fold for some clones. Cord blood and pancreas showed broadly similar TRB gene family usage.

This was a survey-level run. TCRdb's copy holds only in-frame clones and misses some; the assay was immunoSEQ multiplex PCR. The repertoire holds more than 85,000 clones, 55% to 75% seen once, with roughly 2% in the top ten. In regard to this clone: As yet, its antigen is unknown.

CDR1 is SEHNR, CDR2 FQNEAQ, per germline (reference sequence). This CDR3 has 12 amino acids. V gave up 6 bases and J gave up 6 bases; unmatched junction bases: 4. The V and J genes are TRBV7-9 and TRBJ1-2; TRBD1 matches 7 bases. The clonotype comes from a male donor with IPEX syndrome. Sequenced input: pancreas tissue. CDR3 region: CASRRDSDGYTF. The CDR3 DNA is TGTGCCAGCAGGCGGGACAGTGATGGCTACACCTTC.